This T cell receptor beta chain was captured by sequencing in a study of blood T cell repertoires in COVID-19. The CDR3 is 15 amino acids. Germline trimming cut 4 bases from V and 3 bases from J; bases unmatched to any gene: 5. CDR1 and CDR2 from the germline V gene are SGHNT and YYREEE (reference sequence). The method was immunoSEQ multiplex PCR; TCRdb's version includes in-frame clones alone and lacks a portion of them. The sample includes a few hundred thousand clones, 75% to 90% of them seen just once. Sequencing was performed on PBMCs or T cells enriched from blood (not recorded which). The V gene is TRBV5-4, the J gene TRBJ2-7; the match to TRBD1 covers 12 bases. This receptor was obtained from a woman younger than 30 in a cohort exposed to, infected with or recovered from COVID-19 (not recorded which). The CDR3 region is CASSVWDRGHYEQYF. The CDR3 bases are TGTGCCAGCAGCGTGTGGGACAGGGGGCACTACGAGCAGTACTTC.